What follows are 9 T cell receptor beta chains derived from one specimen sequenced in a study of blood T cell repertoires in COVID-19. Libraries were prepared by immunoSEQ multiplex PCR; TCRdb keeps only in-frame clonotypes and omits some of them. Of roughly 200,000 clones in the sample, around 84% were seen once. The sequencing input was peripheral blood. The receptors derive from a man aged 80 or over with acute or convalescent COVID-19.

The rearrangement links TRBV9 to TRBJ2-1, with D perhaps matching TRBD2 (5 bases). The CDR3 sequence is 15 residues long. Looked up from germline, CDR1 is SGDLS and CDR2 is YYNGEE. V lost 4 bases, J lost 3 bases, and 14 bases lay in between. Here the CDR3 reads CASSFTPGDYNEQFF. DNA for the CDR3: TGTGCCAGCAGCTTTACTCCCGGGGACTACAATGAGCAGTTCTTC.

This sequence joins TRBV27 and TRBJ1-4, with 8 bases matching TRBD1. J gave up 8 bases and V 3 bases, and 5 bases lay outside the gene matches. The CDR3 has 14 residues. The germline V gene has CDR1 MNHEY and CDR2 SMNVEV (reference sequence). CDR3 protein: CASSLTGEAEKLFF. In DNA form, the CDR3 reads TGTGCCAGCAGTTTGACAGGGGAGGCCGAAAAACTGTTTTTT.

The V and J genes are TRBV24-1 and TRBJ2-1; TRBD1 aligns across 9 bases. Germline V gives CDR1 KGHDR, CDR2 SFDVKD. This CDR3 contains 17 residues. The V and J ends lost 3 bases and 2 bases, in that order; junction bases with no gene match: 7. This CDR3 is CATSDLGTGQTYNEQFF. CDR3 nucleotide sequence: TGTGCCACCAGTGATCTCGGGACAGGGCAGACCTACAATGAGCAGTTCTTC.

CDR3 in DNA: TGTGCCTGGAGTGTCAGGGGTCCAGAGACCCAGTACTTC. Its translation is CAWSVRGPETQYF. V usage is TRBV30 and J usage is TRBJ2-5; perhaps TRBD1 as D (6 bases). The V gene lost 0 bases and the J gene lost 4 bases, with 9 bases spanning the gap. Germline loops: CDR1 GTSNPN, CDR2 SVGIG (reference sequence). The length of the CDR3 is 13 residues. Using reference TRBV30 and TRBJ2-5 for the parts outside the CDR3, the full variable domain is SQTIHQWPATLVQPVGSPLSLECTVEGTSNPNLYWYRQAAGRGLQLLFYSVGIGQISSEVPQNLSASRPQDRQFILSSKKLLLSDSGFYLCAWSVRGPETQYFGPGTRLLVL.

This clone appeared a single time. This chain connects TRBV6-5 to TRBJ2-7; 12 bases agree with TRBD2. V shed 6 bases and J 2 bases; nucleotides not matched to a gene: 5. The V gene's germline CDR1 is MNHEY and CDR2 SVGAGI. The CDR3 loop spans 15 amino acids. The CDR3 here is CASRMTSGSAYEQYF. The DNA for the CDR3 is TGTGCCAGCAGGATGACTAGCGGGAGTGCCTACGAGCAGTACTTC.

This clone was detected a few times. J is TRBJ1-2 and V is TRBV2; 7 nucleotides align to TRBD1. Germline V CDR1 and CDR2: SNHLY, FYNNEI. Germline trimming cut 6 bases from V and 4 bases from J; bases unmatched to any gene: 5. CDR3 length equals 13 residues. The CDR3 DNA reads TGTGCCAGCAGCGAACAGGGGTTCTATGGCTACACCTTC. This codes for CASSEQGFYGYTF.

This clone was recorded only once. The rearrangement links TRBV7-2 to TRBJ2-2; 10 bases line up with TRBD2. V trimming: 4 bases; J trimming: 1 base; junction bases outside the gene matches: 6. CDR1 and CDR2 from the germline V gene are SGHTA and FQGNSA. The CDR3 loop spans 17 amino acids. CDR3 sequence (DNA): TGTGCCAGCAGCTCGCGGACTAGCGGCCAGAACACCGGGGAGCTGTTTTTT. It is translated as CASSSRTSGQNTGELFF.

This clone was recorded a few times. CDR3 DNA sequence: TGTGCCAGCAGCCGCGACAGGGCTCAGCCCCAGCATTTT. Protein sequence: CASSRDRAQPQHF. The J gene is TRBJ1-5, the V gene TRBV3-1 (or the pseudogene TRBV3-2); 7 bases are a match to TRBD1. V lost 4 bases to trimming and J lost 6 bases; unmatched junction nucleotides: 3. This CDR3 contains 13 residues. Germline V lookup: CDR1 LGHDT, CDR2 YNNKEL (reference sequence).

CDR3 region: CASSLTGGAMNTEAFF. CDR3 nucleotides: TGTGCCAGCAGCCTGACAGGGGGCGCGATGAACACTGAAGCTTTCTTT. The V call is TRBV7-3, the J call TRBJ1-1; 10 positions agree with TRBD1. Germline-derived CDR1 and CDR2 are SGHTA and FQGTGA. Trimming removed 5 bases from V and 0 bases from J; junction bases left unmatched: 6. The CDR3 totals 16 residues.